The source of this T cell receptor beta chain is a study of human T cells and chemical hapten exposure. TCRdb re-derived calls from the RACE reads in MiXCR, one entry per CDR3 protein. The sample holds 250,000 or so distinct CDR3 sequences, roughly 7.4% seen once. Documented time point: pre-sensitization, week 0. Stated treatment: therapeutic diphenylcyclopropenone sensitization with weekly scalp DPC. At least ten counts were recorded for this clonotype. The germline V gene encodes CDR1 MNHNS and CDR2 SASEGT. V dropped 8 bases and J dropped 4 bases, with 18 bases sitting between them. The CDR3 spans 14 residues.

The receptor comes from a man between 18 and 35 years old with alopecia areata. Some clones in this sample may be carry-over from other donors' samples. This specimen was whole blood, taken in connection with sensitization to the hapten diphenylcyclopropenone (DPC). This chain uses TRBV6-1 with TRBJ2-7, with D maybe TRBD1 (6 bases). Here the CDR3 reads CASFRTAEGYEQYF. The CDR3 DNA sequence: TGTGCCAGCTTCCGGACAGCCGAGGGATACGAGCAGTACTTC.